This TCR beta chain was observed in a study of cytomegalovirus exposure and HLA in healthy donors. Findings of the study overall: The likely origin of a cluster of highly shared sequence variants was a sequencing artifact.

PCR was performed using 60 Vbeta and 13 Jbeta primers. The method was immunoSEQ multiplex PCR; TCRdb's version includes in-frame clones alone and lacks a portion of them. The table lists around 220,000 clones, about three quarters of them singletons. As to this clone: The antigen remains undetermined.

The V end lost 0 bases, the J end lost 1 base, and 9 bases lay between the germline ends. The germline V gene encodes CDR1 MGHRA and CDR2 YSYEKL. The CDR3 is 15 amino acids. What was sequenced was PBMCs. The chain is built from TRBV4-1 and TRBJ1-1; D remains ambiguous. This sequence was found in a man between 18 and 35 years old in good health and CMV-seronegative. CDR3 DNA sequence: TGCGCCAGCAGCCAAGATCCCCCAGGGAACACTGAAGCTTTCTTT. It is translated as CASSQDPPGNTEAFF.